The 31 T cell receptor beta chains in this list originate from one sample, sequenced in a study of shared clonotypes between healthy human individuals. Using immunoSEQ multiplex PCR, the repertoire was profiled, and TCRdb retains in-frame clones only, with some absent. The sample carries about 2,500,000 clones, around 94% recorded once. The sequenced sample was naive CD4+ T cells sorted from blood. Subset noted: CD45RA+ positively selected. Every receptor here comes from a man between 18 and 35 years old in good health.

The chain has TRBV5-5 and TRBJ2-3; the match to TRBD2 covers 12 bases. Germline CDR1 SGHKS, CDR2 YYEKEE (reference sequence). The CDR3 contains 17 residues. V gave up 4 bases and J gave up 6 bases; unmatched junction bases: 12. The CDR3 DNA reads TGTGCCAGCAGCGGCGCCACTAGCGGGAGGCCGGGGGATACGCAGTATTTT. Its translation is CASSGATSGRPGDTQYF.

The CDR3 is CASSPVVSYGYTF. The CDR3 region has the DNA TGTGCCAGCTCACCGGTTGTCTCCTATGGCTACACCTTC. The chain recombines TRBV18 with TRBJ1-2; D not certain. This CDR3 has 13 amino acids. Germline lookup yields CDR1 KGHSH and CDR2 LQKENI. Trimming pared 3 bases from V and 4 bases from J, leaving 9 bases between.

There are a few counts of this clone. The chain combines TRBV28 with TRBJ1-1, with no clear D. The CDR3 is 15 residues long. V was cut by 2 bases and J by 1 base, with 11 bases left in between. Germline assignment: CDR1 MDHEN and CDR2 SYDVKM. This CDR3 reads CASSLGVVRNTEAFF. The CDR3 DNA reads as TGTGCCAGCAGTTTAGGTGTGGTAAGGAACACTGAAGCTTTCTTT.

The genes are TRBV30 and TRBJ2-1, with D perhaps matching TRBD2 (6 bases). This CDR3 has 13 residues. Germline-derived CDR1 and CDR2 are GTSNPN and SVGIG (reference sequence). V was trimmed by 0 bases and J by 14 bases, leaving 17 bases between them. DNA of the CDR3: TGTGCCTGGAGTGTACAGAGCGGACGGAGGGAGTTCTTC. Residues: CAWSVQSGRREFF.

The chain couples TRBV1 to TRBJ2-5; the table names TRBD2, a call not compared with the DNA. TRBV1 is given as a pseudogene. This CDR3 is 17 amino acids long. For the CDR3, the DNA is TGCACCAGCAGCCATCGAGAGACTAGCGGCCCCCGGGAGACCCAGTACTTC. This gives the protein CTSSHRETSGPRETQYF.

The rearrangement joins TRBV6-1 to TRBJ2-5, with 7 bases matching TRBD2. Germline assignment: CDR1 MNHNS and CDR2 SASEGT. With 4 bases clipped from V and 5 bases from J, the junction kept 7 bases outside the gene matches. The CDR3 sequence is 14 residues long. CDR3 sequence reads: CASSGFRGGETQYF. The CDR3 DNA follows: TGTGCCAGCAGTGGATTTCGGGGAGGGGAGACCCAGTACTTC.

The rearrangement joins TRBV6-1 to TRBJ1-3, with TRBD1 as a possible D gene (6 bases). V dropped 7 bases and J dropped 3 bases, with 16 bases sitting between them. CDR1 is MNHNS, CDR2 SASEGT, per germline. The CDR3 runs 15 residues. CDR3 sequence: CASIDPGAHGNTIYF. CDR3 bases: TGTGCCAGCATTGATCCGGGGGCGCATGGAAACACCATATATTTT.

This sequence joins TRBV10-3 and TRBJ1-5, with D maybe TRBD1 (6 bases). Germline V gene sequence: CDR1 ENHRY, CDR2 SYGVKD. This CDR3 has 13 residues. Trimming took off 6 bases at V and 3 bases at J, with 9 bases between the two ends. DNA of the CDR3: TGTGCCATCAGGGACAGTTCCAATCAGCCCCAGCATTTT. Translated, it gives CAIRDSSNQPQHF.

The genes are TRBV11-2 and TRBJ2-1; D is unresolved. CDR3 length: 16 residues. With 5 bases removed from V and 6 bases from J, the gap between germline ends came to 20 bases. Looked up from germline, CDR1 is SGHAT and CDR2 is FQNNGV. The CDR3 region is CASSAQPRTVINEQFF. Here the CDR3 DNA reads TGTGCCAGCAGCGCCCAGCCTAGGACGGTTATCAATGAGCAGTTCTTC.

The rearrangement links TRBV28 to TRBJ1-5; D is perhaps TRBD1 (5 bases). V lost 8 bases, J lost 3 bases, and 17 bases lay in between. Germline V gives CDR1 MDHEN, CDR2 SYDVKM. This CDR3 contains 15 residues. The CDR3 nucleotides are TGTGCCAGCCAGTTACCCCCAGGGCACAATCAGCCCCAGCATTTT. Its translation: CASQLPPGHNQPQHF.

V is TRBV4-1 and J is TRBJ2-5, with TRBD2 matching 10 bases. V lost 0 bases and J lost 2; bases outside the gene matches: 3. The CDR3 contains 16 residues. Germline assignment: CDR1 MGHRA and CDR2 YSYEKL. Here the CDR3 reads CASSQETSGYQETQYF. CDR3 nucleotide sequence: TGCGCCAGCAGCCAAGAGACTAGCGGGTATCAAGAGACCCAGTACTTC.

The rearrangement joins TRBV7-2 to TRBJ2-2, with D possibly TRBD1 on 6 matching bases. V was cut by 5 bases and J by 3 bases, with 13 bases left in between. The CDR3 is 15 residues long. The germline V gene encodes CDR1 SGHTA and CDR2 FQGNSA. CDR3 region: CASSDRSPYTGELFF. The CDR3 region has the DNA TGTGCCAGCAGCGACAGGAGCCCTTACACCGGGGAGCTGTTTTTT.

The J gene is TRBJ1-6, the V gene TRBV15; 8 positions match TRBD1. Trimming cost V 5 bases and J 8 bases; bases outside gene matches: 8. CDR1 is LNHNV, CDR2 YYDKDF, per germline (reference sequence). This CDR3 has 15 residues. This CDR3 is CATSRTGRRDSPLHF. Written as DNA, the CDR3 is TGTGCCACCAGCCGGACAGGGAGGAGAGATTCACCCCTCCACTTT.

This chain links TRBV10-3 with TRBJ2-1; D remains unclear. V lost 4 bases to trimming and J lost 9 bases, with 13 bases between them. The germline CDR1 and CDR2 sequences are ENHRY and SYGVKD. The CDR3 sequence is 13 residues long. CDR3: CAISGGTAGEQFF. The CDR3 DNA reads TGTGCCATCAGTGGCGGAACGGCCGGTGAGCAGTTCTTC.

The genes are TRBV20-1 and TRBJ1-2, with a weak D call TRBD1 (6 bases). Germline V lookup: CDR1 DFQATT, CDR2 SNEGSKA (reference sequence). Trimming shortened V by 4 bases and J by 7 bases, and 10 bases separated the two germline ends. This CDR3 is built from 11 residues. As DNA, the CDR3 is TGCAGTGCTAACCACAGGGCTGGCTACACCTTC. It yields the protein CSANHRAGYTF.

The rearrangement links TRBV23-1 to TRBJ1-6; D perhaps matches TRBD1 (6 bases). TRBV23-1 is classed as an ORF, of uncertain function. The ends were cut back, 6 bases at V and 14 bases at J, with 8 bases in the middle. CDR3 size: 10 residues. The CDR3 DNA reads as TGCGCCAGCAGAAGGGGGACCCTCCACTTT. This sequence encodes CASRRGTLHF.

The rearrangement links TRBV6-1 to TRBJ2-5; 8 nucleotides agree with TRBD1. This CDR3 has 14 residues. Germline CDR1 reads MNHNS; CDR2 reads SASEGT. V was pared by 6 bases and J by 4 bases, with 7 bases of the junction left unmatched. CDR3 amino acids: CASRLDRVAETQYF. DNA of the CDR3: TGTGCCAGCAGATTGGACAGGGTCGCAGAGACCCAGTACTTC.

The chain uses TRBV6-6 and TRBJ1-1; a weak D match, TRBD1 (5 bases). The CDR3 is 14 amino acids. Trimming pared 7 bases from V and 6 bases from J, leaving 18 bases between. Per the germline V gene, CDR1 is MNHNY and CDR2 is SVGAGI (reference sequence). The CDR3 region is CASIPQTAGPEAFF. In DNA, the CDR3 is TGTGCCAGCATTCCTCAGACAGCTGGCCCTGAAGCTTTCTTT.

The chain has TRBV7-9 and TRBJ1-5; no reliable D call. This CDR3 has 13 residues. CDR1 is SEHNR, CDR2 FQNEAQ, per germline (reference sequence). V dropped 1 base and J dropped 4 bases, with 5 bases sitting between them. CDR3 in amino acids: CASSLVPNQPQHF. The CDR3 bases are TGTGCCAGCAGCTTAGTTCCAAATCAGCCCCAGCATTTT.

The V call is TRBV29-1, the J call TRBJ1-1; 10 positions match TRBD1. Trimming took 2 bases from V and 1 from J; bases not matched to a gene: 1. CDR1 and CDR2 from the germline V gene are SQVTM and ANQGSEA. CDR3 size: 14 residues. The CDR3 sequence is CSVERDRGNTEAFF. The CDR3 DNA reads TGCAGCGTTGAAAGGGACAGGGGGAACACTGAAGCTTTCTTT.

The chain links TRBV6-6 to TRBJ2-5; perhaps TRBD2 as D (7 bases). V was cut by 5 bases and J by 1 base, with 11 bases left in between. Looked up from germline, CDR1 is MNHNY and CDR2 is SVGAGI (reference sequence). The CDR3 spans 14 residues. The chain's CDR3 is CASSTGGSQETQYF. DNA of the CDR3: TGTGCCAGCAGTACGGGGGGCTCCCAAGAGACCCAGTACTTC.

This chain links TRBV6-1 with TRBJ1-1; TRBD1 might be the D (5 bases). The germline V and J ends were trimmed by 4 bases and 4 bases, with 10 bases remaining between them. CDR1 MNHNS and CDR2 SASEGT come from the germline V gene. The CDR3 has 13 amino acids. CDR3 residues: CASSGRRGTEAFF. CDR3 nucleotides: TGTGCCAGCAGTGGGCGGAGGGGCACTGAAGCTTTCTTT.

The rearrangement joins TRBV10-3 to TRBJ2-5; 12 bases line up with TRBD2. CDR3 length equals 15 residues. CDR1 is ENHRY, CDR2 SYGVKD, per germline. V shed 5 bases, J shed 4 bases, and the junction held 5 bases outside the gene matches. This chain's CDR3 is CAISLTSGGGETQYF. CDR3 nucleotide sequence: TGTGCCATCAGTTTGACTAGCGGGGGCGGAGAGACCCAGTACTTC.

This clone turned up a few times. This chain links TRBV2 with TRBJ1-5; D ambiguous. The CDR3 length is 11 residues. The V and J ends lost 2 bases and 11 bases respectively, with 7 bases between them. Per germline, CDR1 SNHLY and CDR2 FYNNEI. As DNA, the CDR3 is TGTGCCAGCAGTGAAAAACAGTCCCAGCATTTT. It codes for CASSEKQSQHF.

With regard to this clone: The same CDR3 is also encoded by other DNA sequences in this sample. The CDR3 sequence is CASSGPNQPQHF. The CDR3 nucleotides are TGTGCCAGCAGCGGACCAAATCAGCCCCAGCATTTT. The chain recombines TRBV2 with TRBJ1-5; D is undetermined. Germline-derived CDR1 and CDR2 are SNHLY and FYNNEI. V lost 6 bases to trimming and J lost 4 bases, with 7 bases between them. This CDR3 has 12 amino acids.

The chain joins TRBV5-1 to TRBJ2-3, with TRBD2 matching over 11 bases. The V gene end was trimmed by 1 base and the J gene end by 4 bases; junction bases not matched to a gene: 2. The CDR3 has 15 residues. In germline, CDR1 is SGHRS, CDR2 YFSETQ. CDR3 nucleotide sequence: TGCGCCAGCAGCTTGCCTAGCGGGGGGTCAGATACGCAGTATTTT. Protein sequence: CASSLPSGGSDTQYF.

In nucleotides, the CDR3 is TGTGCCAGCTCACCGCGGCTAGGACAAGCTCAAGAGACCCAGTACTTC. Protein: CASSPRLGQAQETQYF. This rearrangement joins TRBV18 to TRBJ2-5; D perhaps matches TRBD1 (5 bases). The CDR3 length is 16 residues. In germline, CDR1 is KGHSH, CDR2 LQKENI. V shed 3 bases and J shed 2 bases, with 16 bases lying between them.

In this sample, this clone turned up a few times. V is TRBV6-1 and J is TRBJ1-6; 8 bases fit TRBD1. The J segment lost 10 bases and the V segment lost 7 bases, leaving 6 bases of the junction unmatched. Germline assignment: CDR1 MNHNS and CDR2 SASEGT. The CDR3 has 13 amino acids. CDR3 region: CASTGTGESPLHF. CDR3 nucleotides: TGTGCCAGCACGGGGACAGGTGAATCACCCCTCCACTTT.

The gene calls are TRBV10-3 and TRBJ2-1, with a tentative D call TRBD1 (5 bases). The CDR3 covers 14 residues. The V gene's germline CDR1 is ENHRY and CDR2 SYGVKD. Trimming took off 6 bases at V and 1 base at J, with 10 bases between the two ends. CDR3 sequence reads: CAISDDSSYNEQFF. Here the CDR3 DNA reads TGTGCCATCAGCGACGACAGTTCCTACAATGAGCAGTTCTTC.

V gene TRBV5-5 combines with J gene TRBJ2-1; 7 bases are shared with TRBD2. J was trimmed by 4 bases and V by 4 bases; bases with no gene match: 17. The CDR3 covers 18 residues. Germline CDR1 and CDR2: SGHKS and YYEKEE (reference sequence). Here the CDR3 reads CASSPVRDRDYEYNEQFF. The CDR3 nucleotides read TGTGCCAGCAGCCCCGTCAGGGACCGGGACTATGAGTACAATGAGCAGTTCTTC.

The chain uses TRBV7-2 and TRBJ2-2; 12 bases map to TRBD2. CDR1 is SGHTA and CDR2 is FQGNSA in the germline V gene. The J segment lost 4 bases and the V segment lost 5 bases, leaving 14 bases of the junction unmatched. The CDR3 consists of 19 residues. CDR3 sequence (DNA): TGTGCCAGCAGCCCCCTCCCGTACACTAGCGGGGGGCTCACCGGGGAGCTGTTTTTT. Its protein product is CASSPLPYTSGGLTGELFF.